This T cell receptor (beta chain) was retrieved from a study of cytomegalovirus exposure and HLA in healthy donors. About this clone: Its antigen is not identified.

The PCR ran on 60 Vbeta and 13 Jbeta primers. Measured with immunoSEQ multiplex PCR; TCRdb has only the in-frame clones, and not every one. This table holds around 160,000 clones, about 80% found once. Study outcomes and limitations: Cytomegalovirus association was assigned to about 150 TCR beta chains. Rare sequences made up most TCRs, while some public TCRs were found in many donors. Information on immune exposure was restricted to one variable (CMV serostatus). With further analysis later on, most CMV-associated TCR beta chains appeared HLA-restricted.

With 4 bases clipped from V and 7 bases from J, the junction kept 11 bases outside the gene matches. Germline loops: CDR1 SNHLY, CDR2 FYNNEI. The CDR3 extends over 16 amino acids. Material for sequencing was PBMCs. The origin of this receptor is a man aged 50 to 60 in good health and CMV-seropositive. The V call is TRBV2, the J call TRBJ2-1; 9 nucleotides agree with TRBD2. The CDR3 loop is CASSGRLAGHQNEQFF. CDR3 nucleotides: TGTGCCAGCAGTGGCCGTCTAGCGGGGCATCAGAATGAGCAGTTCTTC.